This entry describes one T cell receptor (beta chain). Vbeta (60) and Jbeta (13) primers were used in the PCR. This table comes from immunoSEQ multiplex PCR, and its TCRdb copy is limited to in-frame clones, with some not included. The data hold 120,000 to 150,000 clones, with roughly 78% observed a single time. This sample stems from a study of cytomegalovirus exposure and HLA in healthy donors. The sequencing sample was made of PBMCs. The receptor's source is a young man in good health and CMV-seropositive.

As DNA, the CDR3 is TGTGCCAGCAGCTTGCCGGGACAGATAAATGAAAAACTGTTTTTT. Translation gives CASSLPGQINEKLFF. The gene calls are TRBV5-7 and TRBJ1-4; TRBD1 matches at 7 bases. TRBV5-7 carries the ORF label, with uncertain function. V gave up 1 base and J gave up 5 bases; unmatched junction bases: 5. CDR3 size: 15 residues.